This T cell receptor beta chain was retrieved from a study of follicular helper T cells after annual influenza vaccination. Time point reported: 2015-2016 season, 7 days after influenza vaccination. Adults received seasonal inactivated influenza vaccine, with sorted blood CD4 subsets sequenced before and after. Per time point, roughly 40-100 mL of blood was sampled. Study-level findings and limits: Rare clonotypes were missed; only about 9-21% of cells gave TCRB.

As to this clone: Its antigen remains unknown.

TCRB was sequenced at Survey level resolution. Sequencing used immunoSEQ multiplex PCR; TCRdb keeps in-frame clones, though not all of them. The data contain roughly 9,300 clones, 80% to 90% of them seen just once; the ten biggest clones take up under 0.5%. The sequence was obtained from an adult who received the influenza vaccine. Sequencing was performed on CXCR5+ CD38- circulating T follicular helper cells from blood, taken 7 days after influenza vaccination. Subset specified: circulating Tfh, non-naive CD4+CXCR5+PD-1+ (ICOS+CD38+ or ICOS-CD38-).

DNA of the CDR3: TGTGCCAGCAGCCTCCGCCTGGCAGATACGCAGTATTTT. Its translation: CASSLRLADTQYF. This rearrangement joins TRBV16 to TRBJ2-3, with D hard to call. V shed 4 bases and J shed 4 bases, with 9 bases lying between them. The V gene's germline CDR1 is KGHSY and CDR2 FQNENV. The CDR3 totals 13 residues.